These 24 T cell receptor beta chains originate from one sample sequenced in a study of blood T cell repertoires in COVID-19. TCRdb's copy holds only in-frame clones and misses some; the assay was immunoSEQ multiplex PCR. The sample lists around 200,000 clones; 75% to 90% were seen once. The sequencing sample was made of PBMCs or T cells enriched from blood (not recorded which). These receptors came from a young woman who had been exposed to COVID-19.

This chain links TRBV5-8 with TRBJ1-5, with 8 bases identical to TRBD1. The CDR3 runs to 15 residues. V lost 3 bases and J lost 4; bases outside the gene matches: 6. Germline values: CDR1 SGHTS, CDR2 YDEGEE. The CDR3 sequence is CASSWGQDPNQPQHF. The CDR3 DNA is TGTGCCAGCAGCTGGGGACAGGATCCAAATCAGCCCCAGCATTTT.

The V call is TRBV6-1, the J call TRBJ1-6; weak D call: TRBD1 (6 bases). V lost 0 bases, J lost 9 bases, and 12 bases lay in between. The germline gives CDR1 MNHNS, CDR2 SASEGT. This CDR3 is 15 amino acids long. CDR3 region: CASSEAGQGSSPLHF. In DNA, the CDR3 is TGTGCCAGCAGTGAAGCGGGGCAGGGGTCTTCACCCCTCCACTTT.

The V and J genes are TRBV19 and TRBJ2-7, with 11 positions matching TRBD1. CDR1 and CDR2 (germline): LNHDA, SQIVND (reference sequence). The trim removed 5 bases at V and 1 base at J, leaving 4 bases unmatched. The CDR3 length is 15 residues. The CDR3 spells CASSGRDRGSYEQYF. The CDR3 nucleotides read TGTGCCAGTAGTGGCCGGGACAGGGGGTCCTACGAGCAGTACTTC. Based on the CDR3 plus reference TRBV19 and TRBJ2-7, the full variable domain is DGGITQSPKYLFRKEGQNVTLSCEQNLNHDAMYWYRQDPGQGLRLIYYSQIVNDFQKGDIAEGYSVSREKKESFPLTVTSAQKNPTAFYLCASSGRDRGSYEQYFGPGTRLTVT.

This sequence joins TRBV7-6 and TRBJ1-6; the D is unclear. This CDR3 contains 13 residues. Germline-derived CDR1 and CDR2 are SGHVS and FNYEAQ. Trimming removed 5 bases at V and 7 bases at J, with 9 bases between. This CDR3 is CASSILSNSPLHF. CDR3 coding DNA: TGTGCCAGCAGCATACTCTCCAATTCACCCCTCCACTTT.

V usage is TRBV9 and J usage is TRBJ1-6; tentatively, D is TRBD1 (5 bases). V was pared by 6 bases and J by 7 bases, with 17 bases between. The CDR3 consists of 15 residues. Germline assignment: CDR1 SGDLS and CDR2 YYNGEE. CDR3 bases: TGTGCCAGCAACGGGGGAGAGGGTGGCAATTCACCCCTCCACTTT. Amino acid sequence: CASNGGEGGNSPLHF.

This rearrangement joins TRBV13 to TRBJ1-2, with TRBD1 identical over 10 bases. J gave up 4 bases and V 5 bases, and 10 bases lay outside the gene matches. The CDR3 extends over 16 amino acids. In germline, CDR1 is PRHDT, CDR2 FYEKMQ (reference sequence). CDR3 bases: TGTGCCAGCAGCCCTTCTACCCGGGACAGGGGCTATGGCTACACCTTC. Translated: CASSPSTRDRGYGYTF.

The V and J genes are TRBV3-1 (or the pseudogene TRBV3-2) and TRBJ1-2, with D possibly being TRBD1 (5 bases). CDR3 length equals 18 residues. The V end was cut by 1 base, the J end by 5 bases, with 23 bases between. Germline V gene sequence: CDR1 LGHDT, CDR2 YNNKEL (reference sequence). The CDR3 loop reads CASSQAGRILTGGYGYTF. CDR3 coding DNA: TGTGCCAGCAGCCAAGCTGGTCGTATCCTCACGGGGGGGTATGGCTACACCTTC.

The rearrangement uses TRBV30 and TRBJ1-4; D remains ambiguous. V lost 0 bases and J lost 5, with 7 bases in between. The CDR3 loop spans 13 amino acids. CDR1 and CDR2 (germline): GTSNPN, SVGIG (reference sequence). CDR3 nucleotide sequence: TGTGCCTGGAGTGTAGAGATAAATGAAAAACTGTTTTTT. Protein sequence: CAWSVEINEKLFF.

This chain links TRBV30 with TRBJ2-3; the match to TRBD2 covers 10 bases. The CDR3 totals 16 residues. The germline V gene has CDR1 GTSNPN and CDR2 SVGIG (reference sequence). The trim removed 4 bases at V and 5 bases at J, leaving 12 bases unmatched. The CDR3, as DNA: TGTGCCTGGAATCGGGCCAGCGGGGGGGCCAGAGATACGCAGTATTTT. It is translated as CAWNRASGGARDTQYF. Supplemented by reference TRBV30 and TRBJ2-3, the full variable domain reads SQTIHQWPATLVQPVGSPLSLECTVEGTSNPNLYWYRQAAGRGLQLLFYSVGIGQISSEVPQNLSASRPQDRQFILSSKKLLLSDSGFYLCAWNRASGGARDTQYFGPGTRLTVL.

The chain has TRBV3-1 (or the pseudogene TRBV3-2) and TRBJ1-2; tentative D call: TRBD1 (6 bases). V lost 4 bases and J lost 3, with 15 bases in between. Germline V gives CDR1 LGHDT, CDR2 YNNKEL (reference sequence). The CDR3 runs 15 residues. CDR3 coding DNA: TGTGCCAGCAGCCCGGGACACGCCGAGGACTATGGCTACACCTTC. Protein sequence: CASSPGHAEDYGYTF.

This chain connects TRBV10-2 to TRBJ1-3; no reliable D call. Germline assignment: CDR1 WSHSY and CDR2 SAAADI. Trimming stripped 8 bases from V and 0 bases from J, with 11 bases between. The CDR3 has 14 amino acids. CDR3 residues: CASYGSRSGNTIYF. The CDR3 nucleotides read TGCGCCAGCTACGGGTCCCGCTCTGGAAACACCATATATTTT.

CDR3 region: CASSFSGKTYEQYF. Written as DNA, the CDR3 is TGCGCCAGCAGCTTCTCAGGGAAGACCTACGAGCAGTACTTC. The J gene is TRBJ2-7, the V gene TRBV5-1, with D possibly being TRBD1 (5 bases). V was shortened by 2 bases and J by 2 bases, with 11 bases between the two germline ends. Germline loops: CDR1 SGHRS, CDR2 YFSETQ. CDR3 length: 14 residues.

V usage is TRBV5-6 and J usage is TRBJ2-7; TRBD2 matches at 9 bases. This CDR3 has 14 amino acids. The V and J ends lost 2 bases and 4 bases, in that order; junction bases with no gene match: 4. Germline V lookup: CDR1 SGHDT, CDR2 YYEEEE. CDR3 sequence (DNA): TGTGCCAGCAGCTTATTTGCGGGGGGGTACGAGCAGTACTTC. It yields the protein CASSLFAGGYEQYF.

This CDR3 reads CASRGAVPNQPQHF. DNA of the CDR3: TGTGCCAGCAGGGGCGCAGTGCCTAATCAGCCCCAGCATTTT. The V call is TRBV28, the J call TRBJ1-5; D is unclear. Trimming cost V 6 bases and J 4 bases, with 13 bases left between them. The germline gives CDR1 MDHEN, CDR2 SYDVKM. This CDR3 spans 14 amino acids.

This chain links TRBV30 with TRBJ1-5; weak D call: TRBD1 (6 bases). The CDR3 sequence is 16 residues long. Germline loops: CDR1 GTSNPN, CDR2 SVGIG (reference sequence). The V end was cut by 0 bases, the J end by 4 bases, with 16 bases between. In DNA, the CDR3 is TGTGCCTGGAGTGTAACCGGGACAAGGGGGAATCAGCCCCAGCATTTT. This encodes CAWSVTGTRGNQPQHF.

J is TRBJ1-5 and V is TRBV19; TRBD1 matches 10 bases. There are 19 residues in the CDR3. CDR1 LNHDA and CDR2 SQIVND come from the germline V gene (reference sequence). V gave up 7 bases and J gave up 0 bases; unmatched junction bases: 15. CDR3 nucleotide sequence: TGTGCCAGTACCTCCCCCGGGACAGGGGCGTTGCGTAGCAATCAGCCCCAGCATTTT. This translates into CASTSPGTGALRSNQPQHF. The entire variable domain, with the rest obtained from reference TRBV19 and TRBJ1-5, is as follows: DGGITQSPKYLFRKEGQNVTLSCEQNLNHDAMYWYRQDPGQGLRLIYYSQIVNDFQKGDIAEGYSVSREKKESFPLTVTSAQKNPTAFYLCASTSPGTGALRSNQPQHFGDGTRLSIL.

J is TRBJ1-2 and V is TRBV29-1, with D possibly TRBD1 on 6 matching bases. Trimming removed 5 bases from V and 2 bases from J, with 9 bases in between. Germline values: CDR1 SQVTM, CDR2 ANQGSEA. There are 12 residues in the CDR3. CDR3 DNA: TGCAGCGTTAGGCAGGGGAACTATGGCTACACCTTC. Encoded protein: CSVRQGNYGYTF.

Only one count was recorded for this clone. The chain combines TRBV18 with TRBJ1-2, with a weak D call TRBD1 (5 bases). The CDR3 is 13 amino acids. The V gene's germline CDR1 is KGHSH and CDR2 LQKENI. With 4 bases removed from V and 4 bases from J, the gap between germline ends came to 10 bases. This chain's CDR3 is CASSLGLIYGYTF. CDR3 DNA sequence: TGTGCCAGCTCACTGGGACTGATCTATGGCTACACCTTC.

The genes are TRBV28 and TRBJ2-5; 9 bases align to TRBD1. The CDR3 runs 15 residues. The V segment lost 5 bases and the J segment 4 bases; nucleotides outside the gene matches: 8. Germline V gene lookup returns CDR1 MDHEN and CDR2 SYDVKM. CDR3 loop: CASSVGTGRGETQYF. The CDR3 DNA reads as TGTGCCAGCAGTGTGGGGACAGGGAGGGGAGAGACCCAGTACTTC.

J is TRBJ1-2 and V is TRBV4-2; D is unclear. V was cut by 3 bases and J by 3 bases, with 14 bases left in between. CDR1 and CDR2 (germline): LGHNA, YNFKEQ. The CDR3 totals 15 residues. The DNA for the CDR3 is TGTGCCAGCAGCCATTTAGCGGGGATTGACTATGGCTACACCTTC. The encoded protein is CASSHLAGIDYGYTF.

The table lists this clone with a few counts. The CDR3 protein is CASSQATGQNTEAFF. The CDR3 DNA reads as TGCGCCAGCAGCCAAGCGACAGGTCAGAACACTGAAGCTTTCTTT. The chain couples TRBV4-1 to TRBJ1-1; TRBD1 might be the D (6 bases). The germline V and J ends were trimmed by 1 base and 1 base, with 10 bases remaining between them. This CDR3 is 15 amino acids long. CDR1 and CDR2 from the germline V gene are MGHRA and YSYEKL.

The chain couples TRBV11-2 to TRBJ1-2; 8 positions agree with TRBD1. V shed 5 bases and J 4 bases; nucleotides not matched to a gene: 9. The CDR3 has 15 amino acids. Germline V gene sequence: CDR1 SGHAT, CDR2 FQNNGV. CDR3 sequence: CASSTYRGEAYGYTF. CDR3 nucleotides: TGTGCCAGCAGCACATACAGGGGGGAGGCCTATGGCTACACCTTC.

CDR3 DNA: TGTGCCAGCAGCCAGGACAGGGCCTTTAACTATGGCTACACCTTC. As protein: CASSQDRAFNYGYTF. This rearrangement joins TRBV7-9 to TRBJ1-2; 8 positions agree with TRBD1. The germline CDR1 and CDR2 sequences are SEHNR and FQNEAQ (reference sequence). V dropped 5 bases and J dropped 1; count of bases not matched to a gene: 6. The CDR3 is 15 amino acids.

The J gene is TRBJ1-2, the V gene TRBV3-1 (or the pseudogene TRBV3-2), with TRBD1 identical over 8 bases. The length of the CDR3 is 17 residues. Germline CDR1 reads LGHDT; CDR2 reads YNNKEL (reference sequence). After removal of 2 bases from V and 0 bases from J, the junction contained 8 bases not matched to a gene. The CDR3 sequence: CASSQRLGTGPNYGYTF. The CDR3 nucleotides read TGTGCCAGCAGCCAACGCCTTGGGACAGGTCCTAACTATGGCTACACCTTC.